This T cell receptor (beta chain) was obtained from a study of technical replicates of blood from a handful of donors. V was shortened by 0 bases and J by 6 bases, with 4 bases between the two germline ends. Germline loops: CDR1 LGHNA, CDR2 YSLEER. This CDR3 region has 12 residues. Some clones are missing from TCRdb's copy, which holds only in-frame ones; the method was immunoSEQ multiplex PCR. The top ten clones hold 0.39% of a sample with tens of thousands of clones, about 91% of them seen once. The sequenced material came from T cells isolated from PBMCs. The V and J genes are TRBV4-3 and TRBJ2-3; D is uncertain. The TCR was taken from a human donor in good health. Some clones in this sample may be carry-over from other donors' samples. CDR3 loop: CASSQDYDTQYF. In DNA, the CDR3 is TGCGCCAGCAGCCAAGACTATGATACGCAGTATTTT.